The T cell receptor beta chain under discussion was sequenced for a study of cytomegalovirus exposure and HLA in healthy donors (dated by TCRdb to the late 2010s). In terms of the full investigation: An earlier analysis of some 500 of the donors reported 250 to 300 Gb of sequence data and 120 million or so unique TCR beta sequences from about 179 million T cells. All discovery cohort repertoires had been generated on a single sequencing platform. In a later analysis, previously published TCR beta repertoires from several hundred donors were re-analyzed and high-resolution HLA genotyping was added so that TCR occurrence patterns could be studied. An earlier analysis of several hundred of the donors applied high-throughput TCR beta sequencing to assess whether each TCR beta V gene segment acted as functional or pseudogenic. Typing coverage varied by locus: 629-630 donors for A, B, C, DRB1 and DQB1; under 550 for DQA1; around 610 for DPA1; approximately 450 for DPB1. Because of strong linkage in the cohort, a few DR-DQ haplotypes were treated as single units for association and clustering. The study profiled the T cell repertoires of 500 to 800 subjects by immunosequencing and related them to cytomegalovirus serostatus. Both class I and class II loci were covered by HLA typing, at four-digit resolution. To predict cytomegalovirus infection status, the study brought together high-throughput TCR immunosequencing, statistical association of individual TCRs with disease status, and machine learning. The genetic ancestry cluster associated with self-reported Caucasian donors included around four fifths of the 398 genotyped donors. Among about 400 genotyped donors of the cohort, an average of roughly 230,000 unique TCR beta nucleotide sequences was sequenced per donor, of which about 18% were non-productive. An early release covering around 630 HLA-typed donors comprised 300 to 350 gigabases of sequencing data and roughly 86 million unique TCR sequences. In the later analysis, no new phenotypic data were used to find candidate immune exposures; instead, reliance was placed on TCR beta sequences and their occurrence across donors. Donor age, sex, ethnicity and CMV serostatus were compiled together with the repertoire data. The study aimed to test whether cataloging public T cell receptors could reveal signatures of past pathogen exposure. In a later genetic analysis, genome-wide SNP genotypes for about 60% of the 666 donors were used, and that subset was treated as a discovery cohort. In addition to the first cohort of 650 to 750 subjects, a separate validation cohort of about 120 different subjects was used.

The method was the immunoSEQ multiplex PCR assay. The multiplex PCR relied on a mix of 60 forward primers for TCR Vbeta segments and 13 reverse primers for TCR Jbeta segments. The CDR3 region of rearranged TCR beta genes was amplified from genomic DNA with a multiplex PCR assay. The amplified TCR beta libraries were sequenced on the Illumina HiSeq System as 87-base-pair reads. The paper's processing steps were these. In a later analysis, 77 million or so unique TCR beta chains were counted across the approximately 620 repertoires, and around 10 million of these chains were shared by at least two donors. A nearest-neighbor algorithm error-corrected the raw reads and collapsed the reads into unique sequences, merging closely related sequences to remove PCR and sequencing errors. Alignment of CDR3 sequences to IMGT reference sequences was used to assign V, D and J gene segments. Each retained sequence needed at least a six-nucleotide match to both a V gene segment and a J gene segment. Rearrangements were called productive when the CDR3 lacked stop codons and stayed in frame with V and J; all others were non-productive. Following IMGT convention, CDR3 was defined as the stretch from the second conserved V-encoded cysteine to the conserved J-encoded phenylalanine. The earlier analysis of roughly 590 of the donors excluded sequences that lacked an unambiguous match to a single V gene segment. An earlier analysis of a few hundred of the donors called V segments functional above 56.7% productive rearrangements and segregating when the between-donor standard deviation exceeded 5%. To diagnose cytomegalovirus status from the catalog of TCR beta chain sequences, a statistical classification framework was built. In a later analysis, V and J genes were assigned by comparing TCR nucleotide sequences against IMGT/GENE-DB human TR gene sequences. The TCRdist pipeline was used in a later analysis to assign CDR3 sequences and most-parsimonious VDJ recombination scenarios. In a later analysis, each TCR beta chain was defined by its CDR3 amino acid sequence together with its V-gene family, and reads lacking a unique V-gene family were excluded. In a later analysis, several hundred highly shared, low-generation-probability nucleotide sequences were removed to address suspected cross-contamination and a sequencing artifact. In a later analysis, a clonal expansion index for each public chain was calculated from normalized within-repertoire ranks of inferred template counts. Generation probabilities in a later analysis came from a VDJ recombination model fitted to out-of-frame rearrangements, and those results were checked against IGoR. Hypergeometric tests were used in a later analysis to score TCR-TCR, TCR-HLA and TCR-CMV co-occurrence, with a repertoire-size bias correction applied to the TCR pairs. In a later analysis, false discovery rates were estimated by permuting HLA or CMV assignments 20 times. A later analysis grouped co-occurring TCRs with DBSCAN, adding TCRdist sequence similarity when clustering within HLA-allele-positive subsets. Repertoires with fewer than 30,000 or more than 120,000 public chains were left out of co-occurrence clustering, as were several repertoires with anomalous nucleotide sharing. TCRdb's version of the immuneACCESS table is confined to in-frame rearrangements and falls short of the full clone set. An unresolved V gene accounts for under half of the shortfall where checked; the remainder is of unknown origin. From that table come the V and J calls and clone size; the DNA was used to work out D and trimming. Across this sample there are about 89,000 clones, with less than 85% seen only once. 7.4% of the sample rests with the top ten.

On the study overall, not on this receptor specifically: Three of the identified cytomegalovirus-associated TCR beta chains were confirmed in vitro to be specific for cytomegalovirus antigens. Because some donors lacked HLA typing at each locus, the association tests relied only on the typed subset. Some IMGT-functional V segments, including TRBV6-2 and TRBV6-3, could not be distinguished by the 87-base-pair reads and were therefore excluded. In an earlier analysis of some 500 of the donors, most TCR beta V segments appeared in productive rearrangements about 87% or about 30% of the time, broadly matching IMGT annotations. The classifier was reported to diagnose cytomegalovirus status with high specificity and sensitivity in both the original and validation cohorts. This cohort had only TCR beta chains sequenced, and the lack of alpha or paired-chain data limited which features could be detected. A cluster of highly shared sequence variants was judged likely to represent a technical artifact of the sequencing pipeline. Roughly 15 rarely observed V segments, including chromosome 9 orphons, were excluded from the earlier analysis of several hundred of the donors because counts were too low. In a later analysis, TCR association rates were found to vary across HLA loci, with the most associated TCRs seen for DRB1 alleles and the fewest for HLA-C alleles. At a false discovery rate of 0.05, a later analysis linked about 16,000 TCR beta sequences to specific HLA alleles. It was suggested by the authors that the approach could potentially be generalized to other disease states and immunological phenotypes. While some public TCRs were present in many individuals, most TCR sequences turned up only very rarely across donors. Assigning TCR associations to individual alleles was difficult when HLA alleles, especially DR and DQ, strongly co-occurred. A further reported finding was that TCR beta sequences accurately predicted the HLA-A and HLA-B alleles for most subjects in the first cohort. In a later analysis, several top co-occurrence clusters were reported to appear linked to parvovirus B19, influenza, CMV and Epstein-Barr virus. CMV serostatus was the only immune exposure information available for the cohort. V-gene and J-gene trimming of TCR beta chains was associated with a missense DCLRE1C variant in a later genetic analysis, and the association was replicated in an independent cohort. Correlated functional status among segregating V segments might reflect linkage disequilibrium, but an unknown experimental factor could not be ruled out. According to a later analysis, most CMV-associated TCR beta chains appeared to be HLA-restricted, and the HLA associations seemed to be driven largely by CMV exposure. A later analysis found that HLA-associated TCR beta chains were more clonally expanded and had lower generation probabilities than equally common non-associated chains. The presence/absence analyses assumed that sequencing depth was roughly uniform across donors, and that assumption may not be true. According to a later genetic analysis, donors in an Asian-associated ancestry cluster had fewer N-insertions in productive TCRs than the approximately 610-donor mean. A total of roughly 160 TCR beta chains were listed by the study as associated with cytomegalovirus.

This clone was found a few times. This receptor's antigen is unknown. No per-base quality is available; no much larger clone lies one base away. The cohort consisted of more than 650 healthy bone marrow donors. All cohort members were sampled while nominally healthy, although unrecorded immune exposures were likely present. The donor was CMV seropositive and was included in the group of 250 to 350 seropositive cohort members. Every donor gave a peripheral blood sample, and the peripheral blood mononuclear cells from that sample were used for TCR beta sequencing. Genomic DNA was extracted from the blood cell samples with the Qiagen DNeasy Blood Extraction Kit. V was cut back by 0 bases and J by 5 bases, leaving a gap of 16 bases between them. Looking up the germline V gene yields CDR1 MGHRA and CDR2 YSYEKL. Including cysteine and phenylalanine, the CDR3 has 16 amino acids. Only the CDR3 DNA is retained, 48 bases long and in frame from the first base.

Sequencing input: PBMCs. The source is a man in his forties in good health and CMV-seropositive. The V gene is TRBV4-1 and the J gene is TRBJ2-5; a weak D assignment points to TRBD2 (6 bases agree). In nucleotide form, the sequence is TGCGCCAGCAGCCAAGATACCCGGGAGAGAGCCGAGACCCAGTACTTC. Its protein is CASSQDTRERAETQYF.